This T cell receptor (beta chain) was profiled in a study of tumor-infiltrating lymphocytes in primary liver carcinoma. Overall study results and limits: There were only about 8-25% of top clones found in all five tumor regions. Pairs of tumor regions overlapped more than tumor-adjacent and tumor-blood pairs did.

Details on this clonotype: Its antigen is still unknown.

The input was 450 to 500 ng total RNA; TCR beta cDNA was made from it with a constant-region primer. Libraries for TCR beta were built through three nested multiplex PCR rounds, which together made up a slightly modified ARM-PCR procedure. PCR rounds one and two used TRBV1-TRBV30 forward primers with a C-beta reverse primer for around 11 cycles each. TCRdb itself ran the multiplex PCR reads through MiXCR, one entry per CDR3 protein. This table holds just over 20,000 distinct CDR3 sequences, roughly 80% found once. The germline V gene encodes CDR1 SGDLS and CDR2 YYNGEE. The CDR3 loop spans 17 amino acids. V lost 3 bases and J lost 2; bases outside the gene matches: 6. Taking roughly 20-32 mg of unsorted bulk tissue, the authors co-extracted RNA and DNA. Histology found more than 80% viable tumor cells per sample.

The sequence was collected from a woman in her 30s with primary liver carcinoma and hepatitis B virus infection. Material: liver tumor tissue from sampling region 4. Subset: tumor region T4, right-lateral pole. The V and J genes are TRBV9 and TRBJ2-5; 14 bases align to TRBD2. This CDR3 is CASSAGTSGGPQETQYF. The CDR3 DNA reads as TGTGCCAGCAGCGCCGGGACTAGCGGGGGTCCTCAAGAGACCCAGTACTTC.